The rows below give T cell receptor beta chains drawn from one sample of a study of blood T cell repertoires in COVID-19. Assay used: immunoSEQ multiplex PCR; TCRdb lists only in-frame clones, some missing. Of around 80,000 clones listed, about 83% are singletons. The specimen sequenced was peripheral blood. The receptors shown here come from a human donor in a cohort sampled during active COVID-19. CDR3s include the opening cysteine and the closing phenylalanine or tryptophan. D genes are given only for firm matches. The size entry is marked missing in some rows and otherwise reads once, few, many or a size class.

clone size	D gene	J gene	V gene	CDR3 protein	CDR3 DNA
-	-	TRBJ1-6	TRBV6-4	CANTGRAVGNSPLHF	TGTGCCAACACAGGGAGGGCAGTTGGGAATTCACCCCTCCACTTT
few	-	TRBJ1-6	TRBV23-1	CASSQSLRSPLHF	TGCGCCAGCAGTCAATCCCTAAGATCACCCCTCCACTTT
-	TRBD1	TRBJ1-5	TRBV7-2	CASSPTYRGNQPQHF	TGTGCCAGCAGCCCGACCTACAGGGGAAATCAGCCCCAGCATTTT
-	-	TRBJ2-7	TRBV7-3	CASSLQANYEQYF	TGTGCCAGCAGCTTACAGGCTAACTACGAGCAGTACTTC
-	TRBD1	TRBJ1-6	TRBV5-1	CASHEGTGDNSPLHF	TGCGCCAGCCACGAGGGGACAGGTGATAATTCACCCCTCCACTTT
-	-	TRBJ2-3	TRBV5-1	CASSLDGRALSSTDTQYF	TGCGCCAGCAGCTTGGACGGCAGGGCCCTTTCTAGCACAGATACGCAGTATTTT
-	-	TRBJ2-5	TRBV29-1	CSVEGPWGEVTQYF	TGCAGCGTTGAAGGCCCCTGGGGGGAGGTGACCCAGTACTTC
-	TRBD1	TRBJ1-1	TRBV7-8	CASSAGQGLDTEAFF	TGTGCCAGCAGCGCCGGACAGGGTCTGGACACTGAAGCTTTCTTT
few	-	TRBJ2-7	TRBV4-1	CASSLRLSYEQYF	TGCGCCAGCAGCCTCAGGCTCTCCTACGAGCAGTACTTC
-	TRBD2	TRBJ2-2	TRBV6-4	CASSLLGLAGAGTGELFF	TGTGCCAGCAGTCTACTGGGACTAGCGGGAGCGGGCACCGGGGAGCTGTTTTTT
once	-	TRBJ1-2	TRBV2	CASNLRANYGYTF	TGTGCCAGCAATCTGAGAGCTAACTATGGCTACACCTTC
-	-	TRBJ1-3	TRBV5-5	CASSLEGVGGNTIYF	TGTGCCAGCAGCTTGGAAGGGGTAGGGGGAAACACCATATATTTT
-	TRBD1	TRBJ2-7	TRBV19	CASSTLTGASYEQYF	TGTGCCAGTAGTACCCTGACAGGGGCCTCCTACGAGCAGTACTTC
once	TRBD1	TRBJ1-1	TRBV6-5	CASRSRGRGTEAFF	TGTGCCAGCAGATCCAGGGGGCGAGGGACTGAAGCTTTCTTT
-	-	TRBJ2-4	TRBV2	CASTDRWDIQYF	TGTGCCAGCACCGACAGGTGGGACATTCAGTACTTC
-	TRBD1	TRBJ2-2	TRBV19	CASTGTGGGSGELFF	TGTGCCAGTACCGGGACAGGGGGTGGGTCCGGGGAGCTGTTTTTT
-	-	TRBJ2-1	TRBV5-6	CASSLVAGEFYNEQFF	TGTGCCAGCAGCTTGGTGGCAGGGGAGTTTTACAATGAGCAGTTCTTC
-	-	TRBJ1-1	TRBV11-2	CASSVQDYTEAFF	TGTGCCAGCAGCGTACAGGATTACACTGAAGCTTTCTTT
-	TRBD2	TRBJ2-7	TRBV7-2	CASSLESGGAYEQYF	TGTGCCAGCAGCTTAGAAAGCGGGGGGGCCTACGAGCAGTACTTC
-	TRBD2	TRBJ2-5	TRBV19	CASSITSGGAVETQYF	TGTGCCAGTAGTATTACCAGCGGGGGGGCCGTGGAGACCCAGTACTTC
-	-	TRBJ1-1	TRBV15	CASRSSTNTEAFF	TGTGCCTCCCGGAGCAGTACTAACACTGAAGCTTTCTTT
-	TRBD1	TRBJ2-1	TRBV7-9	CASSLGTGYNEQFF	TGTGCCAGCAGCTTAGGGACAGGGTACAATGAGCAGTTCTTC
few	TRBD1	TRBJ2-1	TRBV6-5	CASRQIWDRDNEQFF	TGTGCCAGCAGGCAAATCTGGGACAGGGACAATGAGCAGTTCTTC
-	-	TRBJ1-2	TRBV28	CAAGVIREGYTF	TGTGCCGCGGGCGTCATTCGGGAAGGCTACACCTTC
once	-	TRBJ2-3	TRBV24-1	CATSGGQIRGTDTQYF	TGTGCCACCAGCGGGGGACAGATCAGGGGCACAGATACGCAGTATTTT
few	-	TRBJ1-6	TRBV9	CASSPHSAGSSPLHF	TGTGCCAGCAGCCCCCACTCCGCGGGTAGTTCACCCCTCCACTTT
-	-	TRBJ2-5	TRBV19	CASSRGPGGETQYF	TGTGCCAGTAGTAGGGGGCCGGGGGGAGAGACCCAGTACTTC
-	TRBD1	TRBJ1-2	TRBV28	CASRVGAGGVNYTF	TGTGCCAGCAGGGTTGGGGCAGGGGGCGTGAACTACACCTTC
few	TRBD2	TRBJ2-5	TRBV7-2	CASSFLASGIETQYF	TGTGCCAGCAGCTTTCTCGCTAGCGGGATTGAGACCCAGTACTTC
once	TRBD2	TRBJ2-1	TRBV5-4	CASSAPAGDNEQFF	TGTGCCAGCTCCGCCCCCGCGGGGGACAATGAGCAGTTCTTC
once	-	TRBJ2-5	TRBV9	CASSVRGWETQYF	TGTGCCAGCAGCGTACGAGGTTGGGAGACCCAGTACTTC
-	-	TRBJ1-6	TRBV7-2	CASSLDLGSPLHF	TGTGCCAGCAGCTTAGATCTGGGCTCACCCCTCCACTTT
-	-	TRBJ2-3	TRBV7-6	CASSLFRALSTDTQYF	TGTGCCAGCAGCTTATTTAGAGCGCTAAGCACAGATACGCAGTATTTT
-	TRBD1	TRBJ2-3	TRBV2	CASRPGQGRRTDTQYF	TGTGCCAGCAGACCCGGACAGGGGCGGAGGACAGATACGCAGTATTTT
-	-	TRBJ2-1	TRBV6-5	CASTSSGGTNEQFF	TGTGCCAGTACCTCTTCCGGGGGTACGAATGAGCAGTTCTTC
-	TRBD1	TRBJ2-7	TRBV2	CATAGTGIYYEQYF	TGTGCCACCGCCGGGACAGGGATATACTACGAGCAGTACTTC
-	-	TRBJ2-5	TRBV7-9	CASSSLRETQYF	TGTGCCAGCAGCTCCCTCCGAGAGACCCAGTACTTC
-	-	TRBJ1-3	TRBV5-1	CASSLDGAKGPGNTIYF	TGCGCCAGCAGCTTGGACGGAGCTAAGGGGCCTGGAAACACCATATATTTT
-	-	TRBJ2-7	TRBV27	CASSTAQGSYEQYF	TGTGCCAGCAGTACAGCTCAGGGGAGCTACGAGCAGTACTTC
-	TRBD1	TRBJ2-7	TRBV4-1	CASSQVLGTAYEQYF	TGCGCCAGCAGCCAAGTTCTTGGGACAGCCTACGAGCAGTACTTC
-	TRBD2	TRBJ2-5	TRBV7-6	CASSASVGGGETQYF	TGTGCCAGCAGCGCAAGCGTCGGGGGAGGGGAGACCCAGTACTTC
-	TRBD1	TRBJ1-1	TRBV2	CASSDGQGDTEAFF	TGTGCCAGCAGTGATGGACAGGGGGACACTGAAGCTTTCTTT
-	TRBD1	TRBJ1-1	TRBV7-3	CASSLTGGQGRTEAFF	TGTGCCAGCAGCTTAACGGGGGGACAGGGAAGGACTGAAGCTTTCTTT
-	TRBD1	TRBJ1-1	TRBV25-1	CASSDATGPNTEAFF	TGTGCCAGCAGTGATGCGACAGGGCCGAACACTGAAGCTTTCTTT
-	-	TRBJ2-7	TRBV27	CASSFGRVVAYEQYF	TGTGCCAGCAGTTTTGGCAGGGTCGTTGCCTACGAGCAGTACTTC
once	TRBD2	TRBJ2-1	TRBV5-4	CASSLGGTSHYNEQFF	TGTGCCAGCAGCTTGGGGGGGACTAGCCACTACAATGAGCAGTTCTTC